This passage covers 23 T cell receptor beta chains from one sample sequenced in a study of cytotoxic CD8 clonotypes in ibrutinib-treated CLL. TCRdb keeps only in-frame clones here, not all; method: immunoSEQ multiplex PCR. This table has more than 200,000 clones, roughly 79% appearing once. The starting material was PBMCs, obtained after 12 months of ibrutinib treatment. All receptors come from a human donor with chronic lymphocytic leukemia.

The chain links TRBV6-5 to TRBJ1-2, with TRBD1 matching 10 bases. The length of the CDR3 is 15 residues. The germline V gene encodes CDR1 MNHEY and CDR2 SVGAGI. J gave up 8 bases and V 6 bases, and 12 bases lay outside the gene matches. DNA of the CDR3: TGTGCCAGCAGCAAAGGGGACAGGGGCCAACGGGGCTACACCTTC. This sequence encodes CASSKGDRGQRGYTF.

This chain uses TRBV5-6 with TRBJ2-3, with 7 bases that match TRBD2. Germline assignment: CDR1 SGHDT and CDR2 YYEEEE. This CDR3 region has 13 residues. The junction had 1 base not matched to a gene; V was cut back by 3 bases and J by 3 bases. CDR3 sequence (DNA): TGTGCCAGCAGCTCTAGCGGTACAGATACGCAGTATTTT. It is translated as CASSSSGTDTQYF. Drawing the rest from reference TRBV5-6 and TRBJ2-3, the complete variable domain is DAGVTQSPTHLIKTRGQQVTLRCSPKSGHDTVSWYQQALGQGPQFIFQYYEEEERQRGNFPDRFSGHQFPNYSSELNVNALLLGDSALYLCASSSSGTDTQYFGPGTRLTVL.

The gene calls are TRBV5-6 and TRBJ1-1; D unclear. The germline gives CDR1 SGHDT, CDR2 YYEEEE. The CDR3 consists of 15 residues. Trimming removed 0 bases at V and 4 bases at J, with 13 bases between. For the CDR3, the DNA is TGTGCCAGCAGCTTGGAGGGCGGTCAGTTCACTGAAGCTTTCTTT. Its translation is CASSLEGGQFTEAFF.

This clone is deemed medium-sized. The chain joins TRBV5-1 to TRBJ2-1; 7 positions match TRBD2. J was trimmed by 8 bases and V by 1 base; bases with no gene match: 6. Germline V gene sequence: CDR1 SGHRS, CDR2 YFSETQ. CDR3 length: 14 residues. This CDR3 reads CASSLFGSGDEQFF. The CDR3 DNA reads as TGCGCCAGCAGCTTGTTTGGGAGCGGGGATGAGCAGTTCTTC.

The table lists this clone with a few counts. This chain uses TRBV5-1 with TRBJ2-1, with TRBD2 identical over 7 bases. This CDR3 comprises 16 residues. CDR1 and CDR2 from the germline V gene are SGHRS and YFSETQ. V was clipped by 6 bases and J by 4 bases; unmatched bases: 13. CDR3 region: CASIPIPGLQYNEQFF. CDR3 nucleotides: TGCGCCAGCATCCCCATACCGGGACTACAGTACAATGAGCAGTTCTTC. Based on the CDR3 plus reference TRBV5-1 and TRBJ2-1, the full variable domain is KAGVTQTPRYLIKTRGQQVTLSCSPISGHRSVSWYQQTPGQGLQFLFEYFSETQRNKGNFPGRFSGRQFSNSRSEMNVSTLELGDSALYLCASIPIPGLQYNEQFFGPGTRLTVL.

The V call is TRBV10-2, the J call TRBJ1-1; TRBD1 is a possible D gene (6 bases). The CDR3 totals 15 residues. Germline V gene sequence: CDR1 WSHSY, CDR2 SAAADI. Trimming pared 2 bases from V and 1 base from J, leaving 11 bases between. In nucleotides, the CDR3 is TGCGCCAGCAGTGAGAGGGGCAGGGGGAACACTGAAGCTTTCTTT. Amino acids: CASSERGRGNTEAFF.

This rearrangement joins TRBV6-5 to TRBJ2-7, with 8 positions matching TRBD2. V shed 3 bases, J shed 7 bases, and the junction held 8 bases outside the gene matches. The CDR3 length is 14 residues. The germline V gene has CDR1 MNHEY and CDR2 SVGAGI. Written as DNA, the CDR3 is TGTGCCAGCAGTTATTCAGCGGGAGCGGGAGAGCAGTACTTC. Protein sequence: CASSYSAGAGEQYF.

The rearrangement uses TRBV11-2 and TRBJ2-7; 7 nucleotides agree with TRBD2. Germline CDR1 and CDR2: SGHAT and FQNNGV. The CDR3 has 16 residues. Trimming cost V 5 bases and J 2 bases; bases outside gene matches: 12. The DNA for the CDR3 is TGTGCCAGCAGCCCCTCGGGGGGAGGGCATCCCTACGAGCAGTACTTC. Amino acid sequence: CASSPSGGGHPYEQYF.

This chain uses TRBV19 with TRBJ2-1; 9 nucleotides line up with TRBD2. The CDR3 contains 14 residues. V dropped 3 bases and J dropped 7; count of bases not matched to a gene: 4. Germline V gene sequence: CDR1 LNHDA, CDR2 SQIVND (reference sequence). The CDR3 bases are TGTGCCAGTAGTATGATGACTAGCGGTAATGAGCAGTTCTTC. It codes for CASSMMTSGNEQFF.

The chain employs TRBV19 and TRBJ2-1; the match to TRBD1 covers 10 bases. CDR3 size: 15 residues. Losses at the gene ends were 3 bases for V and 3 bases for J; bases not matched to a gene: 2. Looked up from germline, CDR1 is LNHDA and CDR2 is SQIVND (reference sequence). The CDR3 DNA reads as TGTGCCAGTAGTATGGACAGGGGGGGCTACAATGAGCAGTTCTTC. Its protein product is CASSMDRGGYNEQFF.

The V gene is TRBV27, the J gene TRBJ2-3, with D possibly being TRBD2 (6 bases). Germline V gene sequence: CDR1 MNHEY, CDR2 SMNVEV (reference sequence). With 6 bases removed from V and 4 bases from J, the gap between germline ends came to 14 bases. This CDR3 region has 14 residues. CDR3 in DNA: TGTGCCAGCAGAACTAGCAATATAGCAGATACGCAGTATTTT. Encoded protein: CASRTSNIADTQYF.

The CDR3 region has the DNA TGTGCCTGGAACGTCTACAGCTCTGGGGCCAACGTCCTGACTTTC. This sequence encodes CAWNVYSSGANVLTF. This chain joins TRBV30 and TRBJ2-6, with D uncertain. Germline V gives CDR1 GTSNPN, CDR2 SVGIG (reference sequence). Trimming pared 4 bases from V and 0 bases from J, leaving 10 bases between. CDR3 length equals 15 residues.

In DNA, the CDR3 is TGTGCCATCAGTGAGTGGCGGGAAAACATTCAGTACTTC. It translates to CAISEWRENIQYF. This chain links TRBV10-3 with TRBJ2-4; D might be TRBD2 (5 bases). V lost 1 base to trimming and J lost 5 bases, with 6 bases between them. Germline V gives CDR1 ENHRY, CDR2 SYGVKD. CDR3 size: 13 residues.

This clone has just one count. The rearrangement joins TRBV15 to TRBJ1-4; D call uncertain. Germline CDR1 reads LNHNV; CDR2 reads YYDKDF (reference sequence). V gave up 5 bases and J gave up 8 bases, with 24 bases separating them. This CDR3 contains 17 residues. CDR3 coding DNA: TGTGCCACCAGCGGACGGCGCGTTATGGGAGTAGGAGAAAAACTGTTTTTT. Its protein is CATSGRRVMGVGEKLFF.

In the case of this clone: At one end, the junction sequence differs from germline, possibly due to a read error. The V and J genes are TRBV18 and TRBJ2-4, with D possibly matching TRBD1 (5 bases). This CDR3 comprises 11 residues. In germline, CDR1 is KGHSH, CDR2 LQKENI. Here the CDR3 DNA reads TGTGCCAGCTCACCCGGTACAGACAGATTCTTC. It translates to CASSPGTDRFF.

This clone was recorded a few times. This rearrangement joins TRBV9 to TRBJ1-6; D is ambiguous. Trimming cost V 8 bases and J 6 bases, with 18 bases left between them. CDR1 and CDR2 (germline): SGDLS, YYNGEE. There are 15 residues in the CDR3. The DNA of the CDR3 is TGTGCCAGTTCGTCGACAACCAGGACTAATTCACCCCTCCACTTT. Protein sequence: CASSSTTRTNSPLHF.

The CDR3 loop reads CAISGGDLYGYTF. The CDR3 region has the DNA TGTGCCATCAGTGGGGGGGACCTCTATGGCTACACCTTC. The chain links TRBV10-3 to TRBJ1-2, with a tentative D call TRBD1 (5 bases). With 4 bases removed from V and 4 bases from J, the gap between germline ends came to 10 bases. Germline loops: CDR1 ENHRY, CDR2 SYGVKD. This CDR3 region has 13 residues.

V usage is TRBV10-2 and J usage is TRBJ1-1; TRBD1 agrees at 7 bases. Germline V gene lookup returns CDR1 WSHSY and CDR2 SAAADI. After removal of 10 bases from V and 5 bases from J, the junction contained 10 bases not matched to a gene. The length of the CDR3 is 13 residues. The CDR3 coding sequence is TGCGCCACCAGGGGGGCGGGGGCGACTGAAGCTTTCTTT. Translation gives CATRGAGATEAFF.

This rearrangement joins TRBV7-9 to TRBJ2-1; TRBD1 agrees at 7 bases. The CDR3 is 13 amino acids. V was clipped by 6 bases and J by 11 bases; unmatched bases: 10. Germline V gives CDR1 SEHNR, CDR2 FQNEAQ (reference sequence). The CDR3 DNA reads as TGTGCCAGCAGGACCGGGACAGAAAGGAAGCAGTTCTTC. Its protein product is CASRTGTERKQFF. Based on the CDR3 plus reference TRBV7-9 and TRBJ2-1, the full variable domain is DTGVSQNPRHKITKRGQNVTFRCDPISEHNRLYWYRQTLGQGPEFLTYFQNEAQLEKSRLLSDRFSAERPKGSFSTLEIQRTEQGDSAMYLCASRTGTERKQFFGPGTRLTVL.

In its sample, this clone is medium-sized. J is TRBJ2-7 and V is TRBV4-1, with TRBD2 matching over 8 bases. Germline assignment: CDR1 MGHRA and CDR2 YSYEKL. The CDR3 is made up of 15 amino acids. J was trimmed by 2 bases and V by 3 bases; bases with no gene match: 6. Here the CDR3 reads CASSHKGTRAYEQYF. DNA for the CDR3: TGCGCCAGCAGCCATAAGGGGACTAGAGCCTACGAGCAGTACTTC.

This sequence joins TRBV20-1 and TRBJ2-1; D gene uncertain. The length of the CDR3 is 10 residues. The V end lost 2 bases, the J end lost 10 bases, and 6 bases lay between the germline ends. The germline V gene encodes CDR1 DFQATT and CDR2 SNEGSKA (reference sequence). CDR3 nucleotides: TGCAGTGCTAGAATGGGGGAGCAGTTCTTC. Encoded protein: CSARMGEQFF.

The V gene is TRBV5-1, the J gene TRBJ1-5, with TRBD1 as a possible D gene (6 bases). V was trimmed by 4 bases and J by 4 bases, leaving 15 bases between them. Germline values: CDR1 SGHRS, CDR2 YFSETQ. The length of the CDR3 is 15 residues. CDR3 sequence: CASSKGHEENQPQHF. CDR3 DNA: TGCGCCAGCAGCAAGGGACACGAGGAGAATCAGCCCCAGCATTTT.

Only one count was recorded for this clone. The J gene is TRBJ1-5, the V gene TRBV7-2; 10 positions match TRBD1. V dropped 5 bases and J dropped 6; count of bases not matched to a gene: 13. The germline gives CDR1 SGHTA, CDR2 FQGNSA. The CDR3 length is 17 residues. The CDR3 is CASSRPGQGIRSQPQHF. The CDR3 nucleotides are TGTGCCAGCAGCCGTCCGGGACAGGGGATTCGTAGTCAGCCCCAGCATTTT.